This TCR beta chain was captured in a study of blood T cell repertoires in COVID-19. Study context: Sources were T cells, B-cell-depleted T cells, or PBMCs; the material itself was cDNA or gDNA.

In germline, CDR1 is SGHTA, CDR2 FQGNSA. V lost 4 bases and J lost 9; bases outside the gene matches: 7. The CDR3 sequence is 16 residues long. In the original processing: It was from reference gene primer amplification that nucleated cell counts were estimated. Produced via immunoSEQ multiplex PCR; TCRdb's table is partial and in-frame only. That table supplies the V and J calls and clone size; D and trimming were determined from the DNA. The sample shows some 150,000 clones, around nine tenths of them seen only once. This clonotype originated in a woman in her thirties or forties with acute or convalescent COVID-19. Material for sequencing was peripheral blood. The V gene is TRBV7-2, the J gene TRBJ2-1, with 15 bases lining up with TRBD2. CDR3 protein: CASSSRTSGGDSEQFF. DNA for the CDR3: TGTGCCAGCAGCTCCCGGACTAGCGGGGGGGATAGTGAGCAGTTCTTC.